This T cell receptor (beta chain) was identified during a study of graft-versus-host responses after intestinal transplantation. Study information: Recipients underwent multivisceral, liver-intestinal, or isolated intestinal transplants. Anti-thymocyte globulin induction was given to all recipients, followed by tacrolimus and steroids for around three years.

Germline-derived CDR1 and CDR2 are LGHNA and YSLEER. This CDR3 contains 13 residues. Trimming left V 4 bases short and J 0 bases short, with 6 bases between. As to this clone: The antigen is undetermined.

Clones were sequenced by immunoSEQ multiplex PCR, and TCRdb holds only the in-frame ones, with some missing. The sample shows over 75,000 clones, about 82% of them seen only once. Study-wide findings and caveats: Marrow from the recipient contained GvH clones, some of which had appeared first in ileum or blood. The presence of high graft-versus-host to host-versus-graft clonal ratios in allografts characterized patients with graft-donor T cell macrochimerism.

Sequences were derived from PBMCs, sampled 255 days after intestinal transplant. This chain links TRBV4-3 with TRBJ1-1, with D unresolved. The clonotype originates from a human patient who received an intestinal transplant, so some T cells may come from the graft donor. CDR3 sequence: CASSRDLNTEAFF. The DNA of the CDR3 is TGCGCCAGCAGCCGAGATTTGAACACTGAAGCTTTCTTT.